This T cell receptor beta chain originates from a study of blood T cell repertoires in COVID-19. Study-level information: Samples came from the United States, Italy and Spain, spanning acute and convalescent COVID-19. Sources were T cells, B-cell-depleted T cells, or PBMCs; the material itself was cDNA or gDNA.

The V gene's germline CDR1 is SGHRS and CDR2 YFSETQ. Trimming cost V 0 bases and J 6 bases; bases outside gene matches: 8. The CDR3 is made up of 16 amino acids. Original handling: Reference gene primer amplification in the assay estimated nucleated cell counts. The assay was immunoSEQ multiplex PCR, and TCRdb's table has in-frame clones only and misses some. V and J calls and clone size are given by that table; D and trimming were obtained from the DNA. Of around 200,000 clones listed, around 78% are singletons. The TCR was taken from a woman over 75 with active or convalescent COVID-19. V is TRBV5-1 and J is TRBJ2-2; 7 nucleotides line up with TRBD2. Input material: peripheral blood. CDR3 in amino acids: CASSLEGLGIAGELFF. CDR3 nucleotides: TGCGCCAGCAGCTTGGAAGGACTAGGGATTGCCGGGGAGCTGTTTTTT.